This T cell receptor beta chain was observed in a study of T cells after yellow fever vaccination. About the research overall: Fractions containing few cells were prepared with SMART-Seq v4 Ultra Low Input.

Ten or more counts support this clonotype. The antigen is undetermined. TCRdb re-called the 5' RACE reads through MiXCR, storing one row per CDR3 protein. This table has roughly 500,000 distinct CDR3 sequences, under 25% appearing once. Notes on the study in general: Abundant clonotypes from the bulk population could contaminate FACS-sorted repertoires.

This clonotype was obtained from a man in his thirties or forties who received the YFV17D yellow fever vaccine. The sample was PBMCs, taken 15 days after the yellow fever booster vaccination.

Written as DNA, the CDR3 is TGTGCCAGCAGCCCCGGGACTAGCGCATACAATGAGCAGTTCTTC. Its translation is CASSPGTSAYNEQFF. The chain joins TRBV14 to TRBJ2-1, with 10 bases aligning to TRBD2. Germline CDR1 is SGHDN and CDR2 is FVKESK. The CDR3 consists of 15 residues. Trimming at V came to 4 bases and at J to 4 bases, leaving 4 bases not matched to a gene.